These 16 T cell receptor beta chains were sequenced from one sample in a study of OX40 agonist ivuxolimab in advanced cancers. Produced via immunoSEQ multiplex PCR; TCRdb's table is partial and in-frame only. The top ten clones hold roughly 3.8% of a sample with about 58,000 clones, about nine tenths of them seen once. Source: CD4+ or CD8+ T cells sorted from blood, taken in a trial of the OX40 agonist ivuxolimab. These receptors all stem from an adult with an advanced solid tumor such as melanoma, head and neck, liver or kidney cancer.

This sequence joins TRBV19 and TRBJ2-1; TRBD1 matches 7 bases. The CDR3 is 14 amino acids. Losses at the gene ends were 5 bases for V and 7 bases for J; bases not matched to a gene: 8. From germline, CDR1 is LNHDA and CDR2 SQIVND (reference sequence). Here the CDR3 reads CASSPRAGGNEQFF. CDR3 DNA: TGTGCCAGTAGTCCGCGGGCAGGGGGTAATGAGCAGTTCTTC.

CDR3 region: CASSLGLAGVREQFF. The CDR3, as DNA: TGCGCCAGCAGCTTGGGACTAGCGGGAGTACGTGAGCAGTTCTTC. The rearrangement joins TRBV5-1 to TRBJ2-1; the match to TRBD2 covers 12 bases. V shed 0 bases and J 9 bases; nucleotides not matched to a gene: 4. Germline V CDR1 and CDR2: SGHRS, YFSETQ. This CDR3 region has 15 residues.

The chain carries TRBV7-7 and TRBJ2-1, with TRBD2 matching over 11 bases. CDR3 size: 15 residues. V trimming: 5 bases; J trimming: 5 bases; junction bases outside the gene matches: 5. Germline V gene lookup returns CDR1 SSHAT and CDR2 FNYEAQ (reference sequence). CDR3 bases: TGTGCCAGCAGCAAGGGACTAGCGGCGAACAATGAGCAGTTCTTC. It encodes CASSKGLAANNEQFF.

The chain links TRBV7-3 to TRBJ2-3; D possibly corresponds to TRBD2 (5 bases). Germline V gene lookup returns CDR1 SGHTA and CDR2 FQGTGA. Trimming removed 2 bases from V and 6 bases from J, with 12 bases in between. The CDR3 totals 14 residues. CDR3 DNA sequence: TGTGCCAGCAGCTTATTTGAGGGAGAGGATACGCAGTATTTT. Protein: CASSLFEGEDTQYF.

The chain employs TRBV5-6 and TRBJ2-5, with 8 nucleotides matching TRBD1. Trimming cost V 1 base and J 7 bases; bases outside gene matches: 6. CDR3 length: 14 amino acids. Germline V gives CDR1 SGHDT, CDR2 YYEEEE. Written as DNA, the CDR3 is TGTGCCAGCAGCTTGAATACCGGACAGGGGACCCAGTACTTC. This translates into CASSLNTGQGTQYF.

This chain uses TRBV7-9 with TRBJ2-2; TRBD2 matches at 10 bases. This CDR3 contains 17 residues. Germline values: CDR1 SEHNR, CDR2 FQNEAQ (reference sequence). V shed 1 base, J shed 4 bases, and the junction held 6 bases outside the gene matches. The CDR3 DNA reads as TGTGCCAGCAGCTTAGGGCTAGCGGGAGCGATCACCGGGGAGCTGTTTTTT. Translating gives CASSLGLAGAITGELFF.

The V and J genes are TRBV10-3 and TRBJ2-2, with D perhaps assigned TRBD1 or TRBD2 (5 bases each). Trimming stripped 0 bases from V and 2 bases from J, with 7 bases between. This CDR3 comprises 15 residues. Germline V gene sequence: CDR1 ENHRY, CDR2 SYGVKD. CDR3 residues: CAISESGTNTGELFF. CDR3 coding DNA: TGTGCCATCAGTGAGTCGGGGACCAACACCGGGGAGCTGTTTTTT.

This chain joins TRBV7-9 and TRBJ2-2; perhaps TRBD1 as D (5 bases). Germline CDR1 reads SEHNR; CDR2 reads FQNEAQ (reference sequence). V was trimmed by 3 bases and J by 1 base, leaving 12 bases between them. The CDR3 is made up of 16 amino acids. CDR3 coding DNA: TGTGCCAGCAGCTTCTCGGTAACAGGGAACACCGGGGAGCTGTTTTTT. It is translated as CASSFSVTGNTGELFF.

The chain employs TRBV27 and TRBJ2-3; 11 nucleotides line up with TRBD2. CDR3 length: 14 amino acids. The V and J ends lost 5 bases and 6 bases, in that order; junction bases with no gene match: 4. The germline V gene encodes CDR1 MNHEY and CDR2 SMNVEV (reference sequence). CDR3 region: CASSQLAGVDTQYF. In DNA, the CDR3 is TGTGCCAGCAGTCAACTAGCGGGAGTTGATACGCAGTATTTT.

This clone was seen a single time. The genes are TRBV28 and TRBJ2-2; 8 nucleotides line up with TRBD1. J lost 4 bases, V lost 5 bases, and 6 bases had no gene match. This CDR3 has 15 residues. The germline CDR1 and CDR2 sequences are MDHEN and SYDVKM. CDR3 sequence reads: CASSIIQGGTGELFF. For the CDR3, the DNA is TGTGCCAGCAGTATAATACAGGGGGGCACCGGGGAGCTGTTTTTT.

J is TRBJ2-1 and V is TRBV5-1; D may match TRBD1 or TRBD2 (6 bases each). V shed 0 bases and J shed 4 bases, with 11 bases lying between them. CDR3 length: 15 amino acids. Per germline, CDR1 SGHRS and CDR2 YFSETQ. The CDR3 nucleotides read TGCGCCAGCAGCTTGGTAGGGGGGAGGTACAATGAGCAGTTCTTC. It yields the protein CASSLVGGRYNEQFF.

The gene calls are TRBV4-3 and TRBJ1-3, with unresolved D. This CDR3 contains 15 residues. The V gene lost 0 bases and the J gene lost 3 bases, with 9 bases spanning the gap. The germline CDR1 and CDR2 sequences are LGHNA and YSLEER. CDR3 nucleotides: TGCGCCAGCAGCCAAGATAAGGGTTTTGGAAACACCATATATTTT. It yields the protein CASSQDKGFGNTIYF.

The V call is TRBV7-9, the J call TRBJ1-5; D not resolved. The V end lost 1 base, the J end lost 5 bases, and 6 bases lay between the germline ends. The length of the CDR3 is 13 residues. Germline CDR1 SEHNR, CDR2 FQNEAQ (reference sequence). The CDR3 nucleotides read TGTGCCAGCAGCTTAGGGGATGATCAGCCCCAGCATTTT. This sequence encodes CASSLGDDQPQHF.

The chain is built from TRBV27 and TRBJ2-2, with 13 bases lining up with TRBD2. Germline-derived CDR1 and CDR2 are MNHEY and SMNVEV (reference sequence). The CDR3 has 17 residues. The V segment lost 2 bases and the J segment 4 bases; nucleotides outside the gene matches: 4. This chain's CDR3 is CASSLPGLAGATGELFF. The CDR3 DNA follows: TGTGCCAGCAGTTTACCAGGACTAGCGGGAGCCACCGGGGAGCTGTTTTTT.

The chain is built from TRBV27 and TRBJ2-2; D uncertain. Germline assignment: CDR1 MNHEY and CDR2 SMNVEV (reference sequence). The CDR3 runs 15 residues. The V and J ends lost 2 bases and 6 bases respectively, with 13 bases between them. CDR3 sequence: CASSLNVGLSGELFF. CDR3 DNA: TGTGCCAGCAGTTTAAATGTTGGTCTGTCCGGGGAGCTGTTTTTT.

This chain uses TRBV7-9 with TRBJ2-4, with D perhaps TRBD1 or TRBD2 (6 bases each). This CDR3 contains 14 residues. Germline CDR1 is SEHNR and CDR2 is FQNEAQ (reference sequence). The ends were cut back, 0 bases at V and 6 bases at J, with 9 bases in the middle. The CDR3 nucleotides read TGTGCCAGCAGCTTAGCGGGGGGCCCAAACATTCAGTACTTC. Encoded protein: CASSLAGGPNIQYF.